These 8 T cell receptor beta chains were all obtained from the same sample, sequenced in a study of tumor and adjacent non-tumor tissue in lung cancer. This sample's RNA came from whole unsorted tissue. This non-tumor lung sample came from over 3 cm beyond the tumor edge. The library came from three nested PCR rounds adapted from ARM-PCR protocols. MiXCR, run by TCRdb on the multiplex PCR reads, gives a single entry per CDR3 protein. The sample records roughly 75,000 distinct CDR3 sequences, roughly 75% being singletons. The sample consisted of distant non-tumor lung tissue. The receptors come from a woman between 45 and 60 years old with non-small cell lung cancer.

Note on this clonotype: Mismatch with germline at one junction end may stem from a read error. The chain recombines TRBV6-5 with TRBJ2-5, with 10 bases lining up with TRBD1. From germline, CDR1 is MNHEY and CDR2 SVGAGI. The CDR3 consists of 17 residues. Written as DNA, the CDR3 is TGTGTCAGCATCGACCCCCTGGGACAGGGGTATCGAGGGACCCAGTACTTC. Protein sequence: CVSIDPLGQGYRGTQYF.

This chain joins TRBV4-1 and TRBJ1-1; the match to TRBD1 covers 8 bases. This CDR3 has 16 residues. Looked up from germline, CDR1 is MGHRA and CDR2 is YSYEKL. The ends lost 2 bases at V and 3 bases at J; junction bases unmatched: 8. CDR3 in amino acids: CASSQYLYRGYTEAFF. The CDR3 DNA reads TGCGCCAGCAGCCAATACCTCTACAGGGGGTACACTGAAGCTTTCTTT.

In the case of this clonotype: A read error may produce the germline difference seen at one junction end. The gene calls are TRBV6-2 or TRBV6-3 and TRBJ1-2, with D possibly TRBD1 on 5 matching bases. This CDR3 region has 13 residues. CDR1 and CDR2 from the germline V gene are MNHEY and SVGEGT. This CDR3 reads CANSYQGMDGYTF. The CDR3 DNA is TGTGCCAACAGTTATCAGGGTATGGATGGTTACACCTTC.

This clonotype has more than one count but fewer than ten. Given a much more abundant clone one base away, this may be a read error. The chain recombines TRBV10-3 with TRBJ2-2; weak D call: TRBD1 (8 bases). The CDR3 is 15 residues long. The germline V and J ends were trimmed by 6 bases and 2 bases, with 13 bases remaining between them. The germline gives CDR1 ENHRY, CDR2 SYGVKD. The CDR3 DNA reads TGTGCCATCAGGAGCGGGACAGGTAACACCGGGGAGCTGTTTTTT. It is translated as CAIRSGTGNTGELFF.

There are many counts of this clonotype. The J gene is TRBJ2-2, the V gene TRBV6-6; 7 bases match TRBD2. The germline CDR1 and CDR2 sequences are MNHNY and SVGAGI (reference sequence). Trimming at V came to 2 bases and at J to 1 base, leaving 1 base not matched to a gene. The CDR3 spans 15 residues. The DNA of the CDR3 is TGTGCCAGCAGTTACGTAGCGGGGAACACCGGGGAGCTGTTTTTT. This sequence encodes CASSYVAGNTGELFF.

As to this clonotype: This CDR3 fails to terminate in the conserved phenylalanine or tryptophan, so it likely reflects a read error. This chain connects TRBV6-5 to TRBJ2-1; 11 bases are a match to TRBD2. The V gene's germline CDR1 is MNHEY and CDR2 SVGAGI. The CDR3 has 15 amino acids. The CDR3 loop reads CACRLSGRAYNEQFI. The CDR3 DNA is TGTGCCTGCAGACTTAGCGGGAGGGCCTACAATGAGCAGTTCATC.

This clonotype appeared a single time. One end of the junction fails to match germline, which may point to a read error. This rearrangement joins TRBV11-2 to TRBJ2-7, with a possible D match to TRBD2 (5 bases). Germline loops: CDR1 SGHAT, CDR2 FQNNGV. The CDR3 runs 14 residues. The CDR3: CTSSLDPGAEGQYF. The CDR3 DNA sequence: TGTACCAGCAGCTTAGACCCAGGAGCGGAAGGTCAGTACTTC. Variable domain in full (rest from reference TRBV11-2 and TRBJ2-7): EAGVAQSPRYKIIEKRQSVAFWCNPISGHATLYWYQQILGQGPKLLIQFQNNGVVDDSQLPKDRFSAERLKGVDSTLKIQPAKLEDSAVYLCTSSLDPGAEGQYFGPGTRLTVT.

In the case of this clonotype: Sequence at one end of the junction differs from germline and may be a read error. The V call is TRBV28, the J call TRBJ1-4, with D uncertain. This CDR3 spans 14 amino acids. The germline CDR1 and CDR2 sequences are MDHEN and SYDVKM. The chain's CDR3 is CTSTLAPPWEKLFF. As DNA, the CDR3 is TGTACCAGCACTTTAGCCCCTCCCTGGGAAAAACTGTTTTTT.